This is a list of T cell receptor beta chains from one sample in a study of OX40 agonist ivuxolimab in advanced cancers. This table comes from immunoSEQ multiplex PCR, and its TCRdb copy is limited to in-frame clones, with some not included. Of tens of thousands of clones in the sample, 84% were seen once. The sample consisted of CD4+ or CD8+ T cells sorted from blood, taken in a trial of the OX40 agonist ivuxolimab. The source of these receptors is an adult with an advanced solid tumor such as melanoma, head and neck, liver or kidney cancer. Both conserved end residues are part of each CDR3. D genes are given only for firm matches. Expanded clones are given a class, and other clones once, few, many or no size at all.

CDR3aa: CASRGTGGLTEAFF
CDR3nt: TGTGCCAGCAGAGGGACAGGGGGCTTGACTGAAGCTTTCTTT
v_gene: TRBV2
abundance: .
j_gene: TRBJ1-1
d_gene: TRBD1
len: 14

CDR3aa: CASSFEQGYHEQYF
CDR3nt: TGTGCCAGCAGCTTCGAACAGGGTTACCACGAGCAGTACTTC
v_gene: TRBV7-6
abundance: few
j_gene: TRBJ2-7
d_gene: .
len: 14

CDR3aa: CASSQEGGFGNTIYF
CDR3nt: TGTGCCAGCAGCCAAGAAGGCGGGTTTGGAAACACCATATATTTT
v_gene: TRBV4-2
abundance: .
j_gene: TRBJ1-3
d_gene: .
len: 15

CDR3aa: CAWSYYRAEKLFF
CDR3nt: TGTGCCTGGAGTTACTACAGGGCTGAAAAACTGTTTTTT
v_gene: TRBV30
abundance: .
j_gene: TRBJ1-4
d_gene: .
len: 13

CDR3aa: CASSYGGDYSDTQYF
CDR3nt: TGTGCCAGCAGTTACGGGGGTGATTACTCAGATACGCAGTATTTT
v_gene: TRBV6-5
abundance: once
j_gene: TRBJ2-3
d_gene: .
len: 15

CDR3aa: CASTHEGTPGQGQFF
CDR3nt: TGTGCCAGCACCCATGAGGGGACCCCGGGACAGGGGCAGTTCTTC
v_gene: TRBV6-1
abundance: .
j_gene: TRBJ2-1
d_gene: TRBD1
len: 15

CDR3aa: CASSSAKSRGDPSKGYTF
CDR3nt: TGTGCCAGCAGCTCCGCAAAATCGAGAGGGGACCCCTCCAAAGGCTACACCTTC
v_gene: TRBV5-4
abundance: .
j_gene: TRBJ1-2
d_gene: .
len: 18

CDR3aa: CASRLGHPNTEAFF
CDR3nt: TGTGCCAGCAGGTTGGGACACCCGAACACTGAAGCTTTCTTT
v_gene: TRBV5-6
abundance: few
j_gene: TRBJ1-1
d_gene: .
len: 14

CDR3aa: CASIPLGSSYNEQFF
CDR3nt: TGTGCCAGCATCCCCCTCGGGAGCTCCTACAATGAGCAGTTCTTC
v_gene: TRBV28
abundance: .
j_gene: TRBJ2-1
d_gene: .
len: 15

CDR3aa: CASSVAGFSETQYF
CDR3nt: TGTGCCAGCAGCGTAGCGGGATTTTCGGAGACCCAGTACTTC
v_gene: TRBV9
abundance: once
j_gene: TRBJ2-5
d_gene: .
len: 14

CDR3aa: CAWIWRAGNTIYF
CDR3nt: TGTGCCTGGATCTGGCGGGCTGGAAACACCATATATTTT
v_gene: TRBV30
abundance: .
j_gene: TRBJ1-3
d_gene: .
len: 13

CDR3aa: CTSRRGSLRKTYGYTF
CDR3nt: TGCACCAGCAGAAGAGGCAGTTTGCGAAAGACCTATGGCTACACCTTC
v_gene: TRBV1
abundance: .
j_gene: TRBJ1-2
d_gene: .
len: 16

CDR3aa: CASSSDRGVGGYTF
CDR3nt: TGTGCCAGCAGTTCCGACAGGGGAGTTGGCGGCTACACCTTC
v_gene: TRBV6-5
abundance: .
j_gene: TRBJ1-2
d_gene: TRBD1
len: 14

CDR3aa: CASSLVPGSYEQYF
CDR3nt: TGTGCCAGCAGCTTAGTACCTGGGTCCTACGAGCAGTACTTC
v_gene: TRBV7-8
abundance: .
j_gene: TRBJ2-7
d_gene: .
len: 14

CDR3aa: CASRTPSGYTF
CDR3nt: TGTGCTTCCAGGACCCCAAGTGGCTACACCTTC
v_gene: TRBV6-5
abundance: .
j_gene: TRBJ1-2
d_gene: .
len: 11

CDR3aa: CASSQDPAGGTDTQYF
CDR3nt: TGCGCCAGCAGCCAAGATCCAGCGGGGGGCACAGATACGCAGTATTTT
v_gene: TRBV4-1
abundance: .
j_gene: TRBJ2-3
d_gene: TRBD2
len: 16

CDR3aa: CASSLDPGMNTEAFF
CDR3nt: TGTGCCAGCAGCTTGGATCCAGGGATGAACACTGAAGCTTTCTTT
v_gene: TRBV5-4
abundance: .
j_gene: TRBJ1-1
d_gene: .
len: 15

CDR3aa: CASSLWDGGALNEQFF
CDR3nt: TGTGCCAGCAGTTTATGGGACGGGGGGGCCCTAAATGAGCAGTTCTTC
v_gene: TRBV27
abundance: .
j_gene: TRBJ2-1
d_gene: TRBD2
len: 16

CDR3aa: CASSLGTNEKLFF
CDR3nt: TGCGCCAGCAGCTTGGGAACTAATGAAAAACTGTTTTTT
v_gene: TRBV5-1
abundance: .
j_gene: TRBJ1-4
d_gene: .
len: 13

CDR3aa: CASSPSDYSYGYTF
CDR3nt: TGTGCCAGCTCACCATCGGACTACTCTTATGGCTACACCTTC
v_gene: TRBV18
abundance: .
j_gene: TRBJ1-2
d_gene: .
len: 14

CDR3aa: CASSEAGGSSYNEQFF
CDR3nt: TGTGCCAGCAGTGAAGCGGGGGGGAGCTCCTACAATGAGCAGTTCTTC
v_gene: TRBV2
abundance: .
j_gene: TRBJ2-1
d_gene: TRBD2
len: 16

CDR3aa: CSVEGRKDGELFF
CDR3nt: TGCAGCGTTGAAGGGCGCAAAGACGGGGAGCTGTTTTTT
v_gene: TRBV29-1
abundance: once
j_gene: TRBJ2-2
d_gene: .
len: 13

CDR3aa: CASSIEGTDTQYF
CDR3nt: TGTGCCAGTAGTATTGAGGGAACAGATACGCAGTATTTT
v_gene: TRBV19
abundance: .
j_gene: TRBJ2-3
d_gene: .
len: 13

CDR3aa: CASSLGGAQETQYF
CDR3nt: TGTGCCAGCAGTTTGGGGGGGGCCCAAGAGACCCAGTACTTC
v_gene: TRBV5-4
abundance: .
j_gene: TRBJ2-5
d_gene: .
len: 14

CDR3aa: CASSQETGGVNYGYTF
CDR3nt: TGCGCCAGCAGCCAGGAGACAGGGGGCGTCAACTATGGCTACACCTTC
v_gene: TRBV5-1
abundance: .
j_gene: TRBJ1-2
d_gene: TRBD1
len: 16

CDR3aa: CASMLAGGSEQFF
CDR3nt: TGTGCCAGCATGCTAGCGGGGGGGAGTGAGCAGTTCTTC
v_gene: TRBV6-5
abundance: .
j_gene: TRBJ2-1
d_gene: TRBD2
len: 13

CDR3aa: CASSFQQGETEAFF
CDR3nt: TGTGCCAGCAGTTTCCAGCAGGGGGAGACTGAAGCTTTCTTT
v_gene: TRBV28
abundance: .
j_gene: TRBJ1-1
d_gene: TRBD1
len: 14

CDR3aa: CASSYSMREKLFF
CDR3nt: TGTGCCAGCAGTTACTCGATGCGCGAAAAACTGTTTTTT
v_gene: TRBV6-6
abundance: .
j_gene: TRBJ1-4
d_gene: .
len: 13

CDR3aa: CASSNRGRYQPQHF
CDR3nt: TGTGCCAGCAGCAACAGGGGACGTTATCAGCCCCAGCATTTT
v_gene: TRBV5-6
abundance: .
j_gene: TRBJ1-5
d_gene: TRBD1
len: 14

CDR3aa: CASTPVWGSGANVLTF
CDR3nt: TGTGCCAGCACCCCCGTTTGGGGCTCTGGGGCCAACGTCCTGACTTTC
v_gene: TRBV28
abundance: .
j_gene: TRBJ2-6
d_gene: .
len: 16

CDR3aa: CASSPPGGRSYNEQFF
CDR3nt: TGTGCCAGCAGCCCCCCGGGGGGCCGGTCCTACAATGAGCAGTTCTTC
v_gene: TRBV5-4
abundance: .
j_gene: TRBJ2-1
d_gene: .
len: 16

CDR3aa: CASSYPESPLHF
CDR3nt: TGTGCCAGCAGTTACCCGGAATCACCCCTCCACTTT
v_gene: TRBV6-5
abundance: .
j_gene: TRBJ1-6
d_gene: .
len: 12

CDR3aa: CASSGRTGLSMNTEAFF
CDR3nt: TGCGCCAGCAGTGGAAGGACAGGCTTAAGCATGAACACTGAAGCTTTCTTT
v_gene: TRBV10-2
abundance: .
j_gene: TRBJ1-1
d_gene: TRBD1
len: 17

CDR3aa: CASSPAGDTQYF
CDR3nt: TGCGCCAGCAGCCCGGCGGGGGATACGCAGTATTTT
v_gene: TRBV5-1
abundance: few
j_gene: TRBJ2-3
d_gene: .
len: 12

CDR3aa: CASSTDRGQAQHF
CDR3nt: TGTGCCAGCAGCACGGACAGGGGGCAAGCCCAGCATTTT
v_gene: TRBV7-3
abundance: .
j_gene: TRBJ1-5
d_gene: TRBD1
len: 13

CDR3aa: CASSFSAGGYNEQFF
CDR3nt: TGTGCCAGCAGCTTTAGCGCGGGGGGGTACAATGAGCAGTTCTTC
v_gene: TRBV7-2
abundance: few
j_gene: TRBJ2-1
d_gene: TRBD2
len: 15

CDR3aa: CASSEGQVAGNTIYF
CDR3nt: TGTGCCAGCAGTGAGGGTCAGGTGGCTGGAAACACCATATATTTT
v_gene: TRBV2
abundance: .
j_gene: TRBJ1-3
d_gene: .
len: 15

CDR3aa: CASSRGTGRGYTF
CDR3nt: TGTGCCAGCAGCCGCGGGACAGGTCGAGGATACACCTTC
v_gene: TRBV7-2
abundance: .
j_gene: TRBJ1-2
d_gene: TRBD1
len: 13

CDR3aa: CASSFSSSGGIKQETQYF
CDR3nt: TGTGCCAGCAGTTTCTCGTCTAGCGGGGGGATTAAACAAGAGACCCAGTACTTC
v_gene: TRBV28
abundance: .
j_gene: TRBJ2-5
d_gene: TRBD2
len: 18

CDR3aa: CASSPTRQGRSPLHF
CDR3nt: TGTGCCAGCAGCCCTACCCGACAGGGACGTTCACCCCTCCACTTT
v_gene: TRBV6-5
abundance: many
j_gene: TRBJ1-6
d_gene: TRBD1
len: 15